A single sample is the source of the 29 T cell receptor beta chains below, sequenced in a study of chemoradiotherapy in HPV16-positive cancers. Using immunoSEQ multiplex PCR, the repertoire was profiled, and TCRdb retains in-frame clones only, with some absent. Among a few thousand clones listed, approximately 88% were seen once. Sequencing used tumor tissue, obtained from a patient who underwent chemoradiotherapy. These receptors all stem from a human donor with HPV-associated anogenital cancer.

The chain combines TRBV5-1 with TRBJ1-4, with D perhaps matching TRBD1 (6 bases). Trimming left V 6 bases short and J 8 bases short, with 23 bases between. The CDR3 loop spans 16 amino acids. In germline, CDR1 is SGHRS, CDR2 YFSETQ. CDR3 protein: CASTRETAGVGEKLFF. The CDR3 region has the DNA TGCGCCAGCACCCGGGAGACGGCAGGGGTTGGGGAAAAACTGTTTTTT.

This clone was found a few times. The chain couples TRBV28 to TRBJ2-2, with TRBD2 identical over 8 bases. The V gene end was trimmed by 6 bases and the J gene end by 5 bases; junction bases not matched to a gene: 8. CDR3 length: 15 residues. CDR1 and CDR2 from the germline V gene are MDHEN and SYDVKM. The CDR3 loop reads CASSPGTRETGELFF. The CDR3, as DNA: TGTGCCAGCAGCCCAGGGACTAGAGAAACCGGGGAGCTGTTTTTT.

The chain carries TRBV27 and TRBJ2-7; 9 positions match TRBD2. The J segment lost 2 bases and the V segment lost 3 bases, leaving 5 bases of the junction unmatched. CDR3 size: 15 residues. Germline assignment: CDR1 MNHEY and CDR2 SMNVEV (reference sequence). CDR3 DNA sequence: TGTGCCAGCAGTTTTCGTAGGACTAGCGCCTACGAGCAGTACTTC. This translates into CASSFRRTSAYEQYF.

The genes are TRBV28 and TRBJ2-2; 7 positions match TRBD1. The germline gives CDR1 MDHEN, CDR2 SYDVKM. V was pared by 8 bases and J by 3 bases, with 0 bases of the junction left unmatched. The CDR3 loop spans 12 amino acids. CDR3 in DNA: TGTGCCAGCGACAGGGACACCGGGGAGCTGTTTTTT. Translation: CASDRDTGELFF.

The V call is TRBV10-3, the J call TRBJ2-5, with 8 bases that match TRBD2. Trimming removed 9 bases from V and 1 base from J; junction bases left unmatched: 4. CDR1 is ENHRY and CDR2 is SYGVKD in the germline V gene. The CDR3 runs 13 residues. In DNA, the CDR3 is TGTGCCATTCGGGGGGGGCCCCAAGAGACCCAGTACTTC. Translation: CAIRGGPQETQYF.

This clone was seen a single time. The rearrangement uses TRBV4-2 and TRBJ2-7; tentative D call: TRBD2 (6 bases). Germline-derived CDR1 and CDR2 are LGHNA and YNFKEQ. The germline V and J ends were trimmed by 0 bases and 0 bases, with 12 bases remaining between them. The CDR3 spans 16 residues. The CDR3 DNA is TGTGCCAGCAGCCAAGAATTTCCGGGAGCCTCCTACGAGCAGTACTTC. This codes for CASSQEFPGASYEQYF.

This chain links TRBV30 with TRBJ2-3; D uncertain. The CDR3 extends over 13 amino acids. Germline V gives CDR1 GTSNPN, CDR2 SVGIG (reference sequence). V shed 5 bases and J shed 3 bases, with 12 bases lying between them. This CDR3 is CAWEAEGTDTQYF. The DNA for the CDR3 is TGTGCCTGGGAGGCAGAAGGGACAGATACGCAGTATTTT.

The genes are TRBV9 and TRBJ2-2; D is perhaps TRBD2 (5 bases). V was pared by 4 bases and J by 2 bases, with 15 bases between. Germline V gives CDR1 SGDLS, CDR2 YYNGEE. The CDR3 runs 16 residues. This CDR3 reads CASSTRDIPNTGELFF. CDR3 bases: TGTGCCAGCAGCACCCGGGATATCCCCAACACCGGGGAGCTGTTTTTT.

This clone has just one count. The CDR3 DNA reads as TGCGCCAGCAGCCCGGGAGGGGGTCCGAACTATGGCTACACCTTC. Protein product: CASSPGGGPNYGYTF. The rearrangement joins TRBV5-1 to TRBJ1-2; TRBD1 is a possible D gene (6 bases). In germline, CDR1 is SGHRS, CDR2 YFSETQ. This CDR3 region has 15 residues. V was trimmed by 4 bases and J by 2 bases, leaving 15 bases between them. Filled out from reference TRBV5-1 and TRBJ1-2, the complete variable domain reads KAGVTQTPRYLIKTRGQQVTLSCSPISGHRSVSWYQQTPGQGLQFLFEYFSETQRNKGNFPGRFSGRQFSNSRSEMNVSTLELGDSALYLCASSPGGGPNYGYTFGSGTRLTVV.

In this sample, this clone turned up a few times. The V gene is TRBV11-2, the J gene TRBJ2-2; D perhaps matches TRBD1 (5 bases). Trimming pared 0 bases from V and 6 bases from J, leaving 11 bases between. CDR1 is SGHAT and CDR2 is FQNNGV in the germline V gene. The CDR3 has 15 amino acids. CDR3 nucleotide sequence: TGTGCCAGCAGCTTAGAATCAGGGCCGGCCGGGGAGCTGTTTTTT. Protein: CASSLESGPAGELFF.

The CDR3 sequence: CASSIGRAIWGADTQYF. CDR3 bases: TGTGCCAGTAGTATCGGGCGGGCGATATGGGGGGCAGATACGCAGTATTTT. This sequence joins TRBV19 and TRBJ2-3; TRBD2 is a possible D gene (6 bases). Trimming cost V 3 bases and J 4 bases, with 20 bases left between them. The CDR3 loop spans 17 amino acids. CDR1 and CDR2 from the germline V gene are LNHDA and SQIVND (reference sequence). Full variable domain (rest looked up from reference TRBV19 and TRBJ2-3): DGGITQSPKYLFRKEGQNVTLSCEQNLNHDAMYWYRQDPGQGLRLIYYSQIVNDFQKGDIAEGYSVSREKKESFPLTVTSAQKNPTAFYLCASSIGRAIWGADTQYFGPGTRLTVL.

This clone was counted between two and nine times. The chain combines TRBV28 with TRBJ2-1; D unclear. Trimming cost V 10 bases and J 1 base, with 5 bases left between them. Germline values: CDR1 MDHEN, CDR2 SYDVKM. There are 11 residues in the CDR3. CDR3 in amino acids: CATQSYNEQFF. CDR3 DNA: TGTGCCACCCAATCCTACAATGAGCAGTTCTTC.

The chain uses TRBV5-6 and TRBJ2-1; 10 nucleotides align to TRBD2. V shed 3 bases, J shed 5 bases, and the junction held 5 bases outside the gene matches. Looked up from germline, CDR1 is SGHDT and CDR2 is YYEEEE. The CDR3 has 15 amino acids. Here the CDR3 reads CASSSSGGTNNEQFF. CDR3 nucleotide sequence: TGTGCCAGCAGCTCTAGCGGGGGTACCAACAATGAGCAGTTCTTC.

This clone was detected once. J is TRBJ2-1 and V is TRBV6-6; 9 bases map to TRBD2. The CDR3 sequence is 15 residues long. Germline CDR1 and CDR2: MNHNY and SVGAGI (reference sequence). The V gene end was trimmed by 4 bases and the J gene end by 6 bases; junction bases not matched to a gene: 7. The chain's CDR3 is CASSWKREAVNEQFF. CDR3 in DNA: TGTGCCAGCAGTTGGAAGCGGGAGGCTGTCAATGAGCAGTTCTTC.

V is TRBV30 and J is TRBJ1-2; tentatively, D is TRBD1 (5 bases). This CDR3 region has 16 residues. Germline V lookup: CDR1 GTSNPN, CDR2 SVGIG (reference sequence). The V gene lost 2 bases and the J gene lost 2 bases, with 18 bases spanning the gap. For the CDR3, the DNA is TGTGCCTGGAGTCAGGGAACCAAAATCCGAAACTATGGCTACACCTTC. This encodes CAWSQGTKIRNYGYTF.

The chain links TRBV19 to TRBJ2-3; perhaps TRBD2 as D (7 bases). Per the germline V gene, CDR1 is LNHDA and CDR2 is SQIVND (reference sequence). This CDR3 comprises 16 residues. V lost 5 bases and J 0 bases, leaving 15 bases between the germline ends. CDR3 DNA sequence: TGTGCCAGTAGTGGGGGGGGACACCCTAGCACAGATACGCAGTATTTT. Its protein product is CASSGGGHPSTDTQYF.

The CDR3 DNA reads as TGCGCCAGCAGCCAAGACCTACCCCCAGCGGGGGGGCCTAATGAGCAGTTCTTC. Residues: CASSQDLPPAGGPNEQFF. The gene calls are TRBV4-3 and TRBJ2-1; 10 bases fit TRBD2. Germline V lookup: CDR1 LGHNA, CDR2 YSLEER. CDR3 length: 18 residues. The V segment lost 0 bases and the J segment 7 bases; nucleotides outside the gene matches: 12.

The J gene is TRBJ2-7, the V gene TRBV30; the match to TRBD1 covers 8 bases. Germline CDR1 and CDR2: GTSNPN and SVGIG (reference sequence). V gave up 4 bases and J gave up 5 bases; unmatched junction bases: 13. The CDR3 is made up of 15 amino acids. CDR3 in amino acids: CAWTRDPDRVNEQYF. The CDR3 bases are TGTGCCTGGACGAGAGATCCGGACAGGGTCAACGAGCAGTACTTC.

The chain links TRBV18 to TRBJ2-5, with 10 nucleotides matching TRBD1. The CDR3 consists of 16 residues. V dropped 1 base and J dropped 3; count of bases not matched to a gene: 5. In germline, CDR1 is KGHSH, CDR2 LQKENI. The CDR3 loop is CASSPQMGQGKETQYF. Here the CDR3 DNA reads TGTGCCAGCTCACCACAAATGGGACAGGGGAAAGAGACCCAGTACTTC.

The CDR3 coding sequence is TGTGCTTCACAGGGGGCAACCGGGGAGCTGTTTTTT. Translation gives CASQGATGELFF. The chain uses TRBV28 and TRBJ2-2; 9 bases align to TRBD1. There are 12 residues in the CDR3. The germline gives CDR1 MDHEN, CDR2 SYDVKM.

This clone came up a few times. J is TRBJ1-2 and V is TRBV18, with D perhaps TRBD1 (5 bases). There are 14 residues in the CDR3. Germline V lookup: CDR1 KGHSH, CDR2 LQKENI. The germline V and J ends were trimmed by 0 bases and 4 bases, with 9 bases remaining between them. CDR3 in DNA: TGTGCCAGCTCACCACCGACAGAGAGCTATGGCTACACCTTC. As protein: CASSPPTESYGYTF.

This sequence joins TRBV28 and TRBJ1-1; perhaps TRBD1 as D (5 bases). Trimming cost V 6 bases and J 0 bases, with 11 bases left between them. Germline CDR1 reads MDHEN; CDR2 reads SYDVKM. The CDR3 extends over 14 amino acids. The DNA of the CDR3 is TGTGCCAGCAGCCCGGACACTTTGAACACTGAAGCTTTCTTT. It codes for CASSPDTLNTEAFF.

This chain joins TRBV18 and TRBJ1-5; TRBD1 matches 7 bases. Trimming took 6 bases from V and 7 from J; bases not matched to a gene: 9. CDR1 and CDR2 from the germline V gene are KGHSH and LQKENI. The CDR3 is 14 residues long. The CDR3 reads CASSTGTVNQPQHF. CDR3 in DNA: TGTGCCAGCTCGACCGGGACAGTTAACCAGCCCCAGCATTTT.

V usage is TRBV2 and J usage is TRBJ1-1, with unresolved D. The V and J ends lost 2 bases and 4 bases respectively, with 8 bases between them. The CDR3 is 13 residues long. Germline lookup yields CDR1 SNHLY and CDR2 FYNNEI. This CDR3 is CASSEREGTEAFF. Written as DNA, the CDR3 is TGTGCCAGCAGTGAACGTGAGGGCACTGAAGCTTTCTTT.

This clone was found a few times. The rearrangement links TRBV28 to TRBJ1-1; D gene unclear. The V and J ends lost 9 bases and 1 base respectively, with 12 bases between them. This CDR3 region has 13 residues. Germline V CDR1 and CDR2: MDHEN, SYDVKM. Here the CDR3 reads CASLQYPNTEAFF. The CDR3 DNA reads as TGTGCCAGTTTACAGTATCCGAACACTGAAGCTTTCTTT.

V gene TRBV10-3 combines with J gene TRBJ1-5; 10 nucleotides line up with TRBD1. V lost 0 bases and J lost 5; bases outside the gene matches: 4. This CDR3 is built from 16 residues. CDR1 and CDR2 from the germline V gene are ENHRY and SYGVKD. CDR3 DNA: TGTGCCATCAGTGAGTCGCCGACAGGGGGCCATCAGCCCCAGCATTTT. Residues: CAISESPTGGHQPQHF.

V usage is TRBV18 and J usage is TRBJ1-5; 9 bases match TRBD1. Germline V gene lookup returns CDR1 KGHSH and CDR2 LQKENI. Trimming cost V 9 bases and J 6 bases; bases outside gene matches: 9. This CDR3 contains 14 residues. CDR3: CASSTTGQGQPQHF. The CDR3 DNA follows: TGTGCCAGTTCCACCACGGGACAGGGTCAGCCCCAGCATTTT.

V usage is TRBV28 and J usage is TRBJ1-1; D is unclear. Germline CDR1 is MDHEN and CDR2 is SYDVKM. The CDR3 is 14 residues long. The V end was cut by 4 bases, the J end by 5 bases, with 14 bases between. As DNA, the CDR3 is TGTGCCAGCAGTTGGGTCTTAAGGAGAACTGAAGCTTTCTTT. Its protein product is CASSWVLRRTEAFF.

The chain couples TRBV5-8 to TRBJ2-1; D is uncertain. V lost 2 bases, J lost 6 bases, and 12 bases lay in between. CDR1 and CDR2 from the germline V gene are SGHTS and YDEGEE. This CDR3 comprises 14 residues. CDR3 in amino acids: CASSFGNSRNEQFF. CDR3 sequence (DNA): TGTGCCAGCAGCTTTGGGAATAGTCGCAATGAGCAGTTCTTC. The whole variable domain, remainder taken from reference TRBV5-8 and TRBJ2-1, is EAGVTQSPTHLIKTRGQQATLRCSPISGHTSVYWYQQALGLGLQFLLWYDEGEERNRGNFPPRFSGRQFPNYSSELNVNALELEDSALYLCASSFGNSRNEQFFGPGTRLTVL.